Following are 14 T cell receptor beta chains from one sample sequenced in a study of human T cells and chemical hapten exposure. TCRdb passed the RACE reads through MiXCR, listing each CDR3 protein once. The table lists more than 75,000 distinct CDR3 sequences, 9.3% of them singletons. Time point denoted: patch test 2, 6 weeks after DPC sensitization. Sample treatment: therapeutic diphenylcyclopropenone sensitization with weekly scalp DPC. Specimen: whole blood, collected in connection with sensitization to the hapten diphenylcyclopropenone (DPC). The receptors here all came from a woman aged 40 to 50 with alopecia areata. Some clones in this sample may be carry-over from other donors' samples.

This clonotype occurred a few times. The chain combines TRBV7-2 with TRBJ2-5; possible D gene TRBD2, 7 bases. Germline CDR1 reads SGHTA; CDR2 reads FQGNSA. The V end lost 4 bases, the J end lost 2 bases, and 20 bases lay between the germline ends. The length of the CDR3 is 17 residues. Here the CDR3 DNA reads TGTGCCAGCAGCTACCTGGGGTACGGGGGGCGACAAGAGACCCAGTACTTC. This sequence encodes CASSYLGYGGRQETQYF.

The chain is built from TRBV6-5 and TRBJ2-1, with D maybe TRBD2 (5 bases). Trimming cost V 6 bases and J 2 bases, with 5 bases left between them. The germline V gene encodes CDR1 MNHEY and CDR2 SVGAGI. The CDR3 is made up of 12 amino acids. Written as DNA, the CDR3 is TGTGCCAGCAGACTAGCCTACAATGAGCAGTTCTTC. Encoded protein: CASRLAYNEQFF.

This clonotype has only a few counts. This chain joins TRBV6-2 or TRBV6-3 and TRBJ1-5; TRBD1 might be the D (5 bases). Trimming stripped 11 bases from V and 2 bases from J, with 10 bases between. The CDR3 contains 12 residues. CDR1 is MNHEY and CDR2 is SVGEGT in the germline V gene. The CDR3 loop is CALGGGNQPQHF. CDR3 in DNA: TGTGCCCTCGGGGGGGGCAATCAGCCCCAGCATTTT.

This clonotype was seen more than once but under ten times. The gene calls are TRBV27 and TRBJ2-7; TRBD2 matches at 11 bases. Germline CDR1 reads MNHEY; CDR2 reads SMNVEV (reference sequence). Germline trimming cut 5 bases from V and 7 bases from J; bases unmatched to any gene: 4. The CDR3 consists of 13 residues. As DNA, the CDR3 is TGTGCCAGCAGTGAAGGACTAGCGGGTGAGCAGTACTTC. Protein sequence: CASSEGLAGEQYF.

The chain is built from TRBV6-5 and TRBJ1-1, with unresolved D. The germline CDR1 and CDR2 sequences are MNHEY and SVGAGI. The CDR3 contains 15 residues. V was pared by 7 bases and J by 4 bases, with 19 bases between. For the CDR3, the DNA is TGTGCCAGCACCCTATCAGAGGGAGGGTTCACTGAAGCTTTCTTT. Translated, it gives CASTLSEGGFTEAFF.

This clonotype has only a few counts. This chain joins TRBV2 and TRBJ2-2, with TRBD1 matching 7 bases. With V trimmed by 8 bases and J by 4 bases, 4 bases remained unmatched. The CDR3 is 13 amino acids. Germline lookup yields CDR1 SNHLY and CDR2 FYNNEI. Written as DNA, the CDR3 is TGTGCCAGCGGGACAGATGTCACCGGGGAGCTGTTTTTT. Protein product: CASGTDVTGELFF.

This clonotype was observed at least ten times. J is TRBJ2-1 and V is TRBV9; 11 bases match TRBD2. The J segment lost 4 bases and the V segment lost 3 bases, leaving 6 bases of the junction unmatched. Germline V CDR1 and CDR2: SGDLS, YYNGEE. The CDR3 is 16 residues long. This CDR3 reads CASSARSGRGYNEQFF. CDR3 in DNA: TGTGCCAGCAGCGCCCGTAGCGGGAGGGGTTACAATGAGCAGTTCTTC. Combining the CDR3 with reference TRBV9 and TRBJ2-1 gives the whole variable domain DSGVTQTPKHLITATGQRVTLRCSPRSGDLSVYWYQQSLDQGLQFLIQYYNGEERAKGNILERFSAQQFPDLHSELNLSSLELGDSALYFCASSARSGRGYNEQFFGPGTRLTVL.

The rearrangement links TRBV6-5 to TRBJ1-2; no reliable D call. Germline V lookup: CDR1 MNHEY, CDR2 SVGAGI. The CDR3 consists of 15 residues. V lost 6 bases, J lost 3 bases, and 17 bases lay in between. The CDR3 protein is CASSRHLSRDYGYTF. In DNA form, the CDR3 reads TGTGCCAGCAGCCGACATCTCTCCCGGGACTATGGCTACACCTTC.

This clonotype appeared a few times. The CDR3 bases are TGTGCCAGTAAGGACAGGGTGAACACCGGGGAGCTGTTTTTT. It yields the protein CASKDRVNTGELFF. This rearrangement joins TRBV19 to TRBJ2-2; 8 bases map to TRBD1. Germline V CDR1 and CDR2: LNHDA, SQIVND (reference sequence). Trimming took 7 bases from V and 1 from J; bases not matched to a gene: 2. The CDR3 totals 14 residues.

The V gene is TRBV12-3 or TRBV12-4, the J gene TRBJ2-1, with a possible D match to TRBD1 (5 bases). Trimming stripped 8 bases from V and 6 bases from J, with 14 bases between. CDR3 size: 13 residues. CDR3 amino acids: CASSKGIANEQFF. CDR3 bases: TGTGCCAGCTCAAAGGGGATCGCCAATGAGCAGTTCTTC.

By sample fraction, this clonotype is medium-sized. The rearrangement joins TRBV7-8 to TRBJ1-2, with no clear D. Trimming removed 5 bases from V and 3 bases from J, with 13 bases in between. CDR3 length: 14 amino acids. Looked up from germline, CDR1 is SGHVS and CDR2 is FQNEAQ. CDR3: CASSALLMHYGYTF. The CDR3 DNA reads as TGTGCCAGCAGCGCTCTGCTGATGCACTATGGCTACACCTTC.

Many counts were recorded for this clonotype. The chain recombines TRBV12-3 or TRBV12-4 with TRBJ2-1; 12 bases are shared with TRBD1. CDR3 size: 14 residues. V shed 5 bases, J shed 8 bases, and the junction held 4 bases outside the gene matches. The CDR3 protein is CASSPGQGADEQFF. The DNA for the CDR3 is TGTGCCAGCAGTCCGGGACAGGGGGCTGATGAGCAGTTCTTC.

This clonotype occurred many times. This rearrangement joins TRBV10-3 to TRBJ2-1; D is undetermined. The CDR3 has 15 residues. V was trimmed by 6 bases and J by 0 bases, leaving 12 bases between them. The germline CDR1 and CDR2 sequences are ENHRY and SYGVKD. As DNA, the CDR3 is TGTGCCATCAGCCTGACGGATAGCTCCTACAATGAGCAGTTCTTC. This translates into CAISLTDSSYNEQFF.

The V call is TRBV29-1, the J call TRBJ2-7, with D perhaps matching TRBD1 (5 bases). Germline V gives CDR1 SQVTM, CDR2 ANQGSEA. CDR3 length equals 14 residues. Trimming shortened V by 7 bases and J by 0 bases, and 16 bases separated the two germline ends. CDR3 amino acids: CSAKTAIDSYEQYF. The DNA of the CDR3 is TGCAGCGCCAAGACAGCGATCGACTCCTACGAGCAGTACTTC.